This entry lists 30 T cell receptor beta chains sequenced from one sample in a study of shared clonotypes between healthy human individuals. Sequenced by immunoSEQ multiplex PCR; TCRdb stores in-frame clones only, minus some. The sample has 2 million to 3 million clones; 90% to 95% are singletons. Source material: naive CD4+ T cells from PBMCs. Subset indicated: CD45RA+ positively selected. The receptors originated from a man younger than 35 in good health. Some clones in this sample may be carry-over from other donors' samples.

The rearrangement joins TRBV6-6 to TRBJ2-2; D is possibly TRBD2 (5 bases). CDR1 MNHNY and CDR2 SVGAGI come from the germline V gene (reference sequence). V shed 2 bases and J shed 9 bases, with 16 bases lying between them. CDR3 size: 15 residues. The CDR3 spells CASSYGLAVVRELFF. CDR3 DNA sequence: TGTGCCAGCAGTTACGGTCTAGCCGTGGTGAGGGAGCTGTTTTTT.

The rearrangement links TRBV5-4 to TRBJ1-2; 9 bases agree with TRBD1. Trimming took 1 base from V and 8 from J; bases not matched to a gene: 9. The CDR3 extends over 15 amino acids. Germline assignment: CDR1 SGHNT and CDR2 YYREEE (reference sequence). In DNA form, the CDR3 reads TGTGCCAGCAGCTTGCTGGGGACAGGGAGGGAGGGCTACACCTTC. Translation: CASSLLGTGREGYTF. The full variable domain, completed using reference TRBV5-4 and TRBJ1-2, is ETGVTQSPTHLIKTRGQQVTLRCSSQSGHNTVSWYQQALGQGPQFIFQYYREEENGRGNFPPRFSGLQFPNYSSELNVNALELDDSALYLCASSLLGTGREGYTFGSGTRLTVV.

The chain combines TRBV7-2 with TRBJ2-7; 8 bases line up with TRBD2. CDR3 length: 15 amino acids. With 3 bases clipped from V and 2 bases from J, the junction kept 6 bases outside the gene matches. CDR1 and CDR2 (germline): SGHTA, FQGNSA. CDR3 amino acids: CASSFILRGAYEQYF. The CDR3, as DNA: TGTGCCAGCAGCTTTATATTGCGGGGGGCCTACGAGCAGTACTTC.

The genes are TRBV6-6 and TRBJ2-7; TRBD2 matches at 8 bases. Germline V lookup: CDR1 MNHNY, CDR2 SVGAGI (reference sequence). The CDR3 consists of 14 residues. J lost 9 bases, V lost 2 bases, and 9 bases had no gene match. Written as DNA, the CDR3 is TGTGCCAGCAGTTACGCCCGGGATGCGGGGGGGCAGTACTTC. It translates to CASSYARDAGGQYF.

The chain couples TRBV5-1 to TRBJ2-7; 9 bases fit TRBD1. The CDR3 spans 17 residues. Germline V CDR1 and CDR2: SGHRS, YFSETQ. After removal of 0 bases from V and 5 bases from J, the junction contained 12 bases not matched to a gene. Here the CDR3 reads CASSLEQQGAILNEQYF. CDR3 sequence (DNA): TGCGCCAGCAGCTTGGAACAACAGGGGGCGATCTTAAACGAGCAGTACTTC.

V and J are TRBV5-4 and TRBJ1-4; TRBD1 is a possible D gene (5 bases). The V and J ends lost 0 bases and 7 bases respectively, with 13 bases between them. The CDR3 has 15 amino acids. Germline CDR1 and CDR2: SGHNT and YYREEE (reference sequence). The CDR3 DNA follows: TGTGCCAGCAGCTTGGCATCTTACGGGGGTGAAAAACTGTTTTTT. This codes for CASSLASYGGEKLFF.

CDR3 sequence: CASSLARNRETGELFF. In nucleotides, the CDR3 is TGTGCCAGCAGCTTAGCCAGGAACAGGGAAACCGGGGAGCTGTTTTTT. The rearrangement joins TRBV7-7 to TRBJ2-2; D might be TRBD1 (6 bases). The length of the CDR3 is 16 residues. The germline gives CDR1 SSHAT, CDR2 FNYEAQ (reference sequence). Trimming took off 0 bases at V and 5 bases at J, with 13 bases between the two ends.

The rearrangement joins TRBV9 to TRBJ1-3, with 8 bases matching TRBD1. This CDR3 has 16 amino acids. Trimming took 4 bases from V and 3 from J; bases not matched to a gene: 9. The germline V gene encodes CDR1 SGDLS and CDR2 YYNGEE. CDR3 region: CASSPQGAVGGNTIYF. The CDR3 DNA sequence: TGTGCCAGCAGCCCCCAGGGGGCCGTCGGTGGAAACACCATATATTTT. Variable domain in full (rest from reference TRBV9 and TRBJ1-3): DSGVTQTPKHLITATGQRVTLRCSPRSGDLSVYWYQQSLDQGLQFLIQYYNGEERAKGNILERFSAQQFPDLHSELNLSSLELGDSALYFCASSPQGAVGGNTIYFGEGSWLTVV.

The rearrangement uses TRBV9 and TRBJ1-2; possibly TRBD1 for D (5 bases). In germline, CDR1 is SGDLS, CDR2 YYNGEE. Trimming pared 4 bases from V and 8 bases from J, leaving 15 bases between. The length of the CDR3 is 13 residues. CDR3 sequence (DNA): TGTGCCAGCAGCCGGACACCCGGTTCAGGCTACACCTTC. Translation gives CASSRTPGSGYTF.

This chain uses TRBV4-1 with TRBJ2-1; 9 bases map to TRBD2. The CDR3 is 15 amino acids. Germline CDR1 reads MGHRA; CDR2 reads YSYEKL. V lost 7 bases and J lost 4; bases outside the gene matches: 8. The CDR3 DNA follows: TGCGCCAGCACGCCTCTAGCGGGAACGTACAATGAGCAGTTCTTC. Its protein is CASTPLAGTYNEQFF.

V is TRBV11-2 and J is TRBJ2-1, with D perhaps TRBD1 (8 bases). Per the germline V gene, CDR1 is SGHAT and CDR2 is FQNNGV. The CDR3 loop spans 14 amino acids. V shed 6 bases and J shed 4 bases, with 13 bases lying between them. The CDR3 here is CASRTGGGYNEQFF. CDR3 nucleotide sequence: TGTGCCAGCAGAACAGGGGGGGGTTACAATGAGCAGTTCTTC.

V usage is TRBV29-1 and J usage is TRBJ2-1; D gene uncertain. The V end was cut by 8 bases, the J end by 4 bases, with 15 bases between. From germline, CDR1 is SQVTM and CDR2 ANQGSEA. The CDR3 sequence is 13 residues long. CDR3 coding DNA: TGCAGCCAACTTCGTTCGGGTTACAATGAGCAGTTCTTC. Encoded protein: CSQLRSGYNEQFF.

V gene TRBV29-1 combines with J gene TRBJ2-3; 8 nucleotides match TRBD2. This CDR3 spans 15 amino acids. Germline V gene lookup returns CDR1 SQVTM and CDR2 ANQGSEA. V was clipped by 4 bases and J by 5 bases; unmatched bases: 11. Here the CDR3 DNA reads TGCAGCGTTGGGACTAGCTTTGCAAGGGGAGATACGCAGTATTTT. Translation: CSVGTSFARGDTQYF.

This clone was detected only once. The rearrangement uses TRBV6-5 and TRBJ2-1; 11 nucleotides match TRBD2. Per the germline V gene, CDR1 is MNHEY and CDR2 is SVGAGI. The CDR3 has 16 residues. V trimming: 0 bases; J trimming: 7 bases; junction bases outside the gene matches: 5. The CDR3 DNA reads TGTGCCAGCAGTTACTCTAGCGGGAGGGGTGGTAATGAGCAGTTCTTC. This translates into CASSYSSGRGGNEQFF.

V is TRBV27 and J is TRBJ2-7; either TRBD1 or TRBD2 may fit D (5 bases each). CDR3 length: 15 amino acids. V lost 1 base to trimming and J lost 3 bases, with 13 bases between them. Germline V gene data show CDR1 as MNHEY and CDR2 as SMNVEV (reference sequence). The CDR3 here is CASSLFPGRNYEQYF. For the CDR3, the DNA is TGTGCCAGCAGTTTATTCCCGGGACGGAACTACGAGCAGTACTTC.

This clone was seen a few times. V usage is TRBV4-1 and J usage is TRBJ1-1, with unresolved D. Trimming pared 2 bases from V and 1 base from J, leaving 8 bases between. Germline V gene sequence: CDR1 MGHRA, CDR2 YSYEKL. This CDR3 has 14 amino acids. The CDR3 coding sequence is TGCGCCAGCAGCCAATGGCAGCCGAACACTGAAGCTTTCTTT. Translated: CASSQWQPNTEAFF.

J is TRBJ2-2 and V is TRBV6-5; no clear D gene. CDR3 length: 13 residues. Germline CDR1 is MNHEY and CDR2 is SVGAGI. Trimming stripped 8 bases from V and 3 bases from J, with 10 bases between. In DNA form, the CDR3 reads TGTGCCAGCCGGGCGCTGGACACCGGGGAGCTGTTTTTT. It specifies CASRALDTGELFF.

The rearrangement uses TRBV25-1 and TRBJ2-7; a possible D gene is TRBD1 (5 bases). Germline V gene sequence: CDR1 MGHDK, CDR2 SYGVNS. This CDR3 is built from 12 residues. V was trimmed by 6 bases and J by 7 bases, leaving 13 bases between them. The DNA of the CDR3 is TGTGCCAGCAGACAGGACACTGAGGAGCAGTACTTC. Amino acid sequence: CASRQDTEEQYF.

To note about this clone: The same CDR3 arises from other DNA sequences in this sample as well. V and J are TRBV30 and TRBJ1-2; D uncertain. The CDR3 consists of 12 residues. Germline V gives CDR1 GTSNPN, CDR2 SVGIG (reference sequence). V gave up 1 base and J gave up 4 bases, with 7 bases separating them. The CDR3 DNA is TGTGCCTGGAGTGCGGTTGGCTATGGCTACACCTTC. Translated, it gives CAWSAVGYGYTF.

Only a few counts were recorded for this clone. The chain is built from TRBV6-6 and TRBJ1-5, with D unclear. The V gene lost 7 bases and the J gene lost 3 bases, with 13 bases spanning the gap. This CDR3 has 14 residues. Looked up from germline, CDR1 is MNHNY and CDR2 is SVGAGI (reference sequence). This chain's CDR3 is CASTDGLPNQPQHF. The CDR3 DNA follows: TGTGCCAGCACCGATGGACTCCCCAATCAGCCCCAGCATTTT.

The CDR3 protein is CASSLGSSRDQPQHF. The DNA for the CDR3 is TGCGCCAGCAGCTTGGGGTCTTCTCGCGATCAGCCCCAGCATTTT. The V call is TRBV5-1, the J call TRBJ1-5; unclear D gene. The CDR3 is 15 residues long. With 0 bases removed from V and 5 bases from J, the gap between germline ends came to 12 bases. Germline V lookup: CDR1 SGHRS, CDR2 YFSETQ.

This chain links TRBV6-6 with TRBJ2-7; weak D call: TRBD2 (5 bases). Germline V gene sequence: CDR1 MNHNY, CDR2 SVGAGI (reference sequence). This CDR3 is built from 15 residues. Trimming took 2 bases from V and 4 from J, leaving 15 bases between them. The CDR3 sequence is CASSYRRTRSYEQYF. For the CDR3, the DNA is TGTGCCAGCAGTTACCGGCGGACTCGATCTTACGAGCAGTACTTC.

CDR3 amino acids: CASSQERIVAGGNGYEQYF. The CDR3 DNA follows: TGTGCCAGCAGCCAAGAGAGGATTGTAGCGGGAGGGAACGGCTACGAGCAGTACTTC. V usage is TRBV4-2 and J usage is TRBJ2-7; TRBD2 aligns across 11 bases. The germline gives CDR1 LGHNA, CDR2 YNFKEQ. V shed 0 bases, J shed 3 bases, and the junction held 13 bases outside the gene matches. The CDR3 covers 19 residues.

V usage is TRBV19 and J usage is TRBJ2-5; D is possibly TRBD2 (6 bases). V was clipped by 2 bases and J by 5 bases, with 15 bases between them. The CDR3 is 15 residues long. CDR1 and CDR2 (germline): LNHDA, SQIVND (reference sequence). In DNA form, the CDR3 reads TGTGCCAGTAGTATACGGGGGTATCCGTTGGAGACCCAGTACTTC. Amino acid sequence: CASSIRGYPLETQYF.

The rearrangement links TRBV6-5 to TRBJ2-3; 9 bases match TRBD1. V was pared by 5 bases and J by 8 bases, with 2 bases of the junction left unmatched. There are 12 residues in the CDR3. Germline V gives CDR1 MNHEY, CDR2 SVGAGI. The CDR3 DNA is TGTGCCAGCAGTGGGACAGGGCCTACGCAGTATTTT. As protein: CASSGTGPTQYF.

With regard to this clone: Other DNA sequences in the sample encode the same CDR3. The CDR3 nucleotides read TGCGCCAGCAGCCAAGACAGGGGCTACGAGCAGTACTTC. Amino acid sequence: CASSQDRGYEQYF. The J gene is TRBJ2-7, the V gene TRBV4-1; a possible D gene is TRBD1 (6 bases). This CDR3 has 13 residues. Looked up from germline, CDR1 is MGHRA and CDR2 is YSYEKL. The V gene lost 0 bases and the J gene lost 3 bases, with 6 bases spanning the gap.

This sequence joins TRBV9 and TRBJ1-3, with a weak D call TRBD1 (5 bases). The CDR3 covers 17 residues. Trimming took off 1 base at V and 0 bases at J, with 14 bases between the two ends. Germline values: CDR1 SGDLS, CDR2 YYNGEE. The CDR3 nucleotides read TGTGCCAGCAGCGTACATGCTACAGGAATCTCTGGAAACACCATATATTTT. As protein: CASSVHATGISGNTIYF. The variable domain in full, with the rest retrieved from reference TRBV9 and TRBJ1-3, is DSGVTQTPKHLITATGQRVTLRCSPRSGDLSVYWYQQSLDQGLQFLIQYYNGEERAKGNILERFSAQQFPDLHSELNLSSLELGDSALYFCASSVHATGISGNTIYFGEGSWLTVV.

CDR3 DNA: TGTGCCAGCAGCTCCACTGGGCCTTCTAACTATGGCTACACCTTC. Encoded protein: CASSSTGPSNYGYTF. The chain couples TRBV5-7 to TRBJ1-2; D unclear. TRBV5-7 is an open reading frame whose function is uncertain. Trimming pared 3 bases from V and 0 bases from J, leaving 12 bases between. The length of the CDR3 is 15 residues.

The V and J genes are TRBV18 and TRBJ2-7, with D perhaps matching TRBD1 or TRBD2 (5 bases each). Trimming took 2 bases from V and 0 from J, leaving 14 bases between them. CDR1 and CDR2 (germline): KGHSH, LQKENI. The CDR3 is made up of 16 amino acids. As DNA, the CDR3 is TGTGCCAGCTCACCAAACGTCCGGGGCAACTCCTACGAGCAGTACTTC. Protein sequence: CASSPNVRGNSYEQYF.

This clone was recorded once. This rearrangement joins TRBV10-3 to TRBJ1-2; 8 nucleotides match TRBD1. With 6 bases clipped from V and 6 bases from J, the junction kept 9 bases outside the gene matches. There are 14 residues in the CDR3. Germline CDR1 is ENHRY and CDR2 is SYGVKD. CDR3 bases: TGTGCCATCAGCGCAACAGGGGGAGTGGATGGCTACACCTTC. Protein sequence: CAISATGGVDGYTF.